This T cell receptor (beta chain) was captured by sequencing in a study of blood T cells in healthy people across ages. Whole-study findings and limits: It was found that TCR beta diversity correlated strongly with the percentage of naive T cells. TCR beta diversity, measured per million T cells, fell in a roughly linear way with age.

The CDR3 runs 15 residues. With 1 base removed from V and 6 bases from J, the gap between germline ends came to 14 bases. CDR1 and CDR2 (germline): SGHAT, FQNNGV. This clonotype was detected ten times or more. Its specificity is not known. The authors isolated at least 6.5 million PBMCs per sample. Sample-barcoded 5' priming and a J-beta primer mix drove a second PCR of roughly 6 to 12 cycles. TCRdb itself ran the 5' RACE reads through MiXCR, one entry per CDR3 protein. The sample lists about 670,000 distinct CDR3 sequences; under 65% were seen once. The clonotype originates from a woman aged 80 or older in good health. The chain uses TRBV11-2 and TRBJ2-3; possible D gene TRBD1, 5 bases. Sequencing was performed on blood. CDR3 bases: TGTGCCAGCAGCTTAGGGGGCCTAGGCTCTGATACGCAGTATTTT. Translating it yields CASSLGGLGSDTQYF.